The rows below give T cell receptor beta chains drawn from one sample of a study of shared clonotypes between healthy human individuals. Assay: immunoSEQ multiplex PCR; the TCRdb copy retains only in-frame clones and omits some. Found here are around 2,000,000 clones, 95% of them singletons; the top ten hold 0.1% to 0.15%. What was sequenced was naive CD4+ T cells sorted from blood. These receptors all come from a man aged 18 to 30 in good health. Each CDR3 is given with its conserved first and last residue. D genes are given only for firm matches. Some rows mark clone size as missing; the rest say once, few, many or name a class of expanded clone.

TRBJ2-1 TRBV27 . TRBD2 CATSSGWSNEQFF TGTGCCACTTCTAGCGGGTGGAGCAATGAGCAGTTCTTC
TRBJ2-7 TRBV7-2 . . CASSSGASSYEQYF TGTGCCAGCAGCTCGGGTGCGAGCTCCTACGAGCAGTACTTC
TRBJ2-1 TRBV7-3 once . CASSSDRGSYNEQFF TGTGCCAGCAGCTCAGATCGGGGCTCCTACAATGAGCAGTTCTTC
TRBJ2-3 TRBV12-5 . . CASGLGLSSTDTQYF TGTGCTAGTGGTTTGGGTCTGTCTAGCACAGATACGCAGTATTTT
TRBJ2-7 TRBV5-1 . TRBD2 CASSQGTSGRLSYEQYF TGCGCCAGCAGCCAGGGGACTAGCGGGAGGCTCTCCTACGAGCAGTACTTC
TRBJ1-2 TRBV4-3 . TRBD1 CASSQDTGGGYGYTF TGCGCCAGCAGCCAAGATACAGGGGGCGGCTATGGCTACACCTTC
TRBJ1-3 TRBV6-5 . . CASSLHRSSGNTIYF TGTGCCAGCAGTCTACACAGAAGCTCTGGAAACACCATATATTTT
TRBJ2-5 TRBV5-1 . . CASSLDPTVQETQYF TGCGCCAGCAGCTTGGACCCGACAGTCCAAGAGACCCAGTACTTC
TRBJ2-1 TRBV5-4 . . CASSPSSPEQFF TGTGCCAGCAGCCCCAGCTCGCCCGAGCAGTTCTTC
TRBJ2-3 TRBV28 . TRBD1 CASSPGQGGSTDTQYF TGTGCCAGCAGTCCCGGACAGGGAGGCAGCACAGATACGCAGTATTTT
TRBJ1-4 TRBV25-1 . TRBD1 CASSDLDRGGEKLFF TGTGCCAGCAGTGACCTGGACAGGGGAGGGGAAAAACTGTTTTTT
TRBJ2-3 TRBV4-1 . TRBD1 CASSQVGTGGDTQYF TGCGCCAGCAGCCAAGTCGGGACAGGGGGGGATACGCAGTATTTT
TRBJ2-1 TRBV7-2 once . CASSLMGLRQFF TGTGCCAGCAGCTTAATGGGGCTTCGGCAGTTCTTC
TRBJ2-4 TRBV6-5 . TRBD1 CASSYGTGDSIQYF TGTGCCAGCAGTTATGGGACAGGGGACAGCATTCAGTACTTC
TRBJ1-2 TRBV6-5 . TRBD1 CASTTTGSGYTF TGTGCCAGCACCACGACAGGGTCGGGCTACACCTTC
TRBJ2-4 TRBV27 . . CASSSRLENIQYF TGTGCCAGCAGTTCTCGACTAGAAAACATTCAGTACTTC
TRBJ1-2 TRBV28 . . CASSNRRADGYTF TGTGCCAGCAGTAACCGTCGGGCCGATGGCTACACCTTC
TRBJ2-7 TRBV29-1 . . CSVEGQSYEQYF TGCAGCGTTGAAGGACAGAGCTACGAGCAGTACTTC
TRBJ1-1 TRBV15 . . CATSNRGLGDRPNTEAFF TGTGCCACCAGCAACCGCGGCCTGGGGGATAGACCGAACACTGAAGCTTTCTTT
TRBJ2-1 TRBV11-3 . TRBD1 CASSYTGTGGDNEQFF TGTGCCAGCAGCTACACCGGGACAGGGGGTGACAATGAGCAGTTCTTC
TRBJ2-7 TRBV6-6 . . CASSLNRNEQYF TGTGCCAGCAGTTTAAACAGGAACGAGCAGTACTTC
TRBJ1-1 TRBV6-1 . . CASSESRGWSTEAFF TGTGCCAGCAGTGAAAGTCGGGGGTGGAGCACTGAAGCTTTCTTT
TRBJ2-1 TRBV7-2 . TRBD2 CASSRGVAADNEQFF TGTGCCAGCAGCCGGGGGGTAGCAGCGGACAATGAGCAGTTCTTC
TRBJ2-7 TRBV7-8 . . CASSLDPPVAYEQYF TGTGCCAGCAGCTTGGACCCCCCGGTTGCCTACGAGCAGTACTTC
TRBJ1-3 TRBV10-3 . . CAISESGRLSGNTIYF TGTGCCATCAGTGAGTCGGGACGGCTCTCTGGAAACACCATATATTTT
TRBJ2-3 TRBV5-1 . . CASSIATGGTDTQYF TGCGCCAGCAGCATAGCCACTGGGGGCACAGATACGCAGTATTTT
TRBJ1-4 TRBV30 . TRBD1 CAWGRTGFGEKLFF TGTGCCTGGGGGAGGACAGGGTTCGGTGAAAAACTGTTTTTT
TRBJ1-2 TRBV2 . . CASRLDSTNYGYTF TGTGCCAGCAGGCTGGACAGCACTAACTATGGCTACACCTTC
TRBJ2-7 TRBV28 . TRBD1 CASRPLGQGAYEQYF TGTGCCAGCAGGCCCTTGGGACAGGGAGCCTACGAGCAGTACTTC
TRBJ2-1 TRBV15 . TRBD1 CATSSRRDSYNEQFF TGTGCCACCAGCAGTAGAAGGGACAGTTACAATGAGCAGTTCTTC
TRBJ2-1 TRBV2 . TRBD2 CASERERDNEQFF TGTGCCAGCGAGCGGGAGCGGGACAATGAGCAGTTCTTC
TRBJ2-7 TRBV6-5 . TRBD2 CASSRTSGNEQYF TGTGCCAGCAGTCGGACTAGCGGGAACGAGCAGTACTTC
TRBJ2-2 TRBV4-3 . . CASSQELTGELFF TGCGCCAGCAGCCAGGAACTCACCGGGGAGCTGTTTTTT
TRBJ1-4 TRBV14 . TRBD1 CASSRTTGSANEKLFF TGTGCCAGCAGCCGTACGACAGGGTCGGCTAATGAAAAACTGTTTTTT
TRBJ1-6 TRBV7-3 once . CASSLYGGSSYNSPLHF TGTGCCAGCAGCTTATATGGGGGCAGCTCCTATAATTCACCCCTCCACTTT
TRBJ2-7 TRBV10-3 . . CAISEDRPYEQYF TGTGCCATCAGTGAGGACAGACCTTACGAGCAGTACTTC
TRBJ1-5 TRBV2 . TRBD1 CASSEGTGGNQPQHF TGTGCCAGCAGCGAGGGGACAGGGGGAAATCAGCCCCAGCATTTT
TRBJ2-1 TRBV18 . TRBD2 CASSPPSGGDNEQFF TGTGCCAGCTCACCACCTAGCGGGGGCGACAATGAGCAGTTCTTC
TRBJ2-7 TRBV4-1 . TRBD1 CASSGRDRLSYEQYF TGCGCCAGCAGCGGTCGGGACAGGCTTTCCTACGAGCAGTACTTC
TRBJ2-3 TRBV5-6 . . CASSLLGDTSSTDTQYF TGTGCCAGCAGCTTGTTGGGGGACACCTCTAGCACAGATACGCAGTATTTT
TRBJ1-5 TRBV29-1 once TRBD1 CSAGGGNQPQHF TGCAGCGCAGGGGGCGGTAATCAGCCCCAGCATTTT
TRBJ2-5 TRBV27 . TRBD2 CASSWSGGFQETQYF TGTGCCAGCAGTTGGAGCGGGGGGTTCCAAGAGACCCAGTACTTC
TRBJ2-5 TRBV28 once . CASTQGIETQYF TGTGCCAGCACCCAAGGGATTGAGACCCAGTACTTC
TRBJ2-2 TRBV7-9 . . CASSPRAGLTGGELFF TGTGCCAGCAGCCCCCGGGCCGGGTTAACAGGCGGGGAGCTGTTTTTT
TRBJ2-7 TRBV28 . TRBD2 CASSLGTSVREQYF TGTGCCAGCAGTCTTGGGACTAGCGTGCGCGAGCAGTACTTC
TRBJ1-2 TRBV2 . . CASLQGPNYGYTF TGTGCCAGCCTACAGGGACCTAACTATGGCTACACCTTC
TRBJ1-1 TRBV28 . . CASSSGWLRSMNTEAFF TGTGCCAGCAGTTCGGGTTGGTTGAGGAGCATGAACACTGAAGCTTTCTTT
TRBJ1-1 TRBV6-1 . . CASSERGSGRFTEAFF TGTGCCAGCAGTGAAAGGGGGTCTGGACGGTTCACTGAAGCTTTCTTT
TRBJ2-7 TRBV5-6 . . CASSLTRVSAEQYF TGTGCCAGCAGCTTGACTCGGGTATCCGCCGAGCAGTACTTC
TRBJ1-2 TRBV6-5 . TRBD1 CASSVRDSDYGYTF TGTGCCAGCAGTGTCCGGGACAGCGACTATGGCTACACCTTC
TRBJ2-5 TRBV19 . . CASSPGTQGETQYF TGTGCCAGTTCCCCCGGGACTCAGGGGGAGACCCAGTACTTC
TRBJ1-3 TRBV15 once TRBD1 CATSRALQGARGNTIYF TGTGCCACCAGCAGAGCCTTACAGGGGGCCCGTGGAAACACCATATATTTT
TRBJ2-2 TRBV30 . . CAWSGGRVGELFF TGTGCCTGGAGCGGCGGTAGGGTCGGGGAGCTGTTTTTT
TRBJ1-4 TRBV5-4 . . CASSLGGGSGEKLFF TGTGCCAGCAGCTTGGGAGGAGGGTCGGGTGAAAAACTGTTTTTT
TRBJ1-1 TRBV7-2 . . CASSPRTSMNTEAFF TGTGCCAGCAGCCCCCGGACAAGCATGAACACTGAAGCTTTCTTT
TRBJ1-5 TRBV7-2 . . CASSESGLQPQHF TGTGCCAGCAGCGAATCAGGGTTGCAGCCCCAGCATTTT
TRBJ1-5 TRBV4-2 . TRBD1 CASSPSSGGKNQPQHF TGTGCCAGCAGCCCATCTTCAGGGGGTAAAAATCAGCCCCAGCATTTT
TRBJ1-5 TRBV19 . . CASSIVQYVTGNQPQHF TGTGCCAGTAGTATAGTCCAGTATGTTACAGGGAATCAGCCCCAGCATTTT